This T cell receptor beta chain was retrieved from a study of blood T cell repertoires in COVID-19. The data were produced by immunoSEQ multiplex PCR, yet TCRdb's version contains in-frame clones alone and is incomplete. The sample yields approximately 220,000 clones, around 85% seen once. The CDR3 length is 16 residues. CDR1 and CDR2 (germline): LNHNV, YYDKDF (reference sequence). Deletions cut 0 bases from V and 4 bases from J, with 16 bases between. The V gene is TRBV15, the J gene TRBJ2-7, with D perhaps matching TRBD1 (7 bases). This TCR derives from a middle-aged man with acute or convalescent COVID-19. The sequenced sample was peripheral blood. The CDR3 is CATSRDQGGTGYEQYF. The CDR3 nucleotides read TGTGCCACCAGCAGAGATCAGGGGGGAACGGGATACGAGCAGTACTTC.